The 30 T cell receptor beta chains in this list originate from one sample, sequenced in a study of quantifying T cell responses using KT2 cells. Study details: Reverse transcription used primers in the TCR alpha and beta constant regions.

A single-stranded UMI oligo with SP2 sequence was ligated to cDNA 3' ends. The first PCR ran approximately 4 cycles with an equimolar RC1.1 and RC1.2 beta primer mix. TCRdb re-derived calls from the UMI-ligation and nested PCR reads in MiXCR, one entry per CDR3 protein. This table has 40,000 to 50,000 distinct CDR3 sequences, over 15% appearing once. Sequenced: PBMCs spiked with cells of the T cell clone KT2. The receptors were sampled from a human donor.

This clonotype was observed a handful of times. The chain joins TRBV12-3 or TRBV12-4 to TRBJ2-7; D gene uncertain. This CDR3 has 15 amino acids. V gave up 5 bases and J gave up 0 bases, with 14 bases separating them. The CDR3 bases are TGTGCCAGCAGTGCCGGGCCAGTGGGCTCCTACGAGCAGTACTTC. This encodes CASSAGPVGSYEQYF.

This chain connects TRBV6-2 or TRBV6-3 to TRBJ2-4, with 10 bases lining up with TRBD1. Germline CDR1 MNHEY, CDR2 SVGEGT. This CDR3 region has 20 residues. The V gene end was trimmed by 5 bases and the J gene end by 1 base; junction bases not matched to a gene: 17. The CDR3 reads CASSLRQGAGGGRAKNIQYF. DNA for the CDR3: TGTGCCAGCAGTCTTAGACAGGGGGCGGGAGGAGGACGTGCCAAAAACATTCAGTACTTC.

This chain joins TRBV24-1 and TRBJ2-7; TRBD1 matches 7 bases. In germline, CDR1 is KGHDR, CDR2 SFDVKD. The V segment lost 10 bases and the J segment 1 base; nucleotides outside the gene matches: 3. The CDR3 runs to 12 residues. The CDR3 loop reads CATSGGSYEQYF. Here the CDR3 DNA reads TGTGCCACGTCAGGGGGTTCCTACGAGCAGTACTTC.

This chain connects TRBV12-3 or TRBV12-4 to TRBJ1-1; D uncertain. CDR3 size: 14 residues. The V end was cut by 5 bases, the J end by 4 bases, with 14 bases between. The CDR3: CASSRRSKPTEAFF. Here the CDR3 DNA reads TGTGCCAGCAGTCGGCGGAGTAAGCCCACTGAAGCTTTCTTT.

This rearrangement joins TRBV5-1 to TRBJ2-3; unclear D gene. From germline, CDR1 is SGHRS and CDR2 YFSETQ. The length of the CDR3 is 11 residues. V was cut by 3 bases and J by 4 bases, with 3 bases left in between. CDR3 nucleotides: TGCGCCAGCAGCTCAGCAGATACGCAGTATTTT. Translating it yields CASSSADTQYF.

In DNA form, the CDR3 reads TGTGCCAGCAGCTTACAGGGGGCTGTTAATGAAAAACTGTTTTTT. Its protein is CASSLQGAVNEKLFF. This chain joins TRBV11-3 and TRBJ1-4, with TRBD1 matching over 8 bases. Trimming at V came to 2 bases and at J to 4 bases, leaving 3 bases not matched to a gene. Looked up from germline, CDR1 is SGHNT and CDR2 is YENEEA. The CDR3 runs to 15 residues.

This clonotype was recorded a few times. This chain connects TRBV6-4 to TRBJ2-1, with TRBD2 matching 7 bases. In germline, CDR1 is MRHNA, CDR2 SNTAGT. J was trimmed by 10 bases and V by 4 bases; bases with no gene match: 10. The CDR3 contains 14 residues. The CDR3 nucleotides are TGTGCCAGCAGTGTGGAACTAGCGTCAGGGGAGCAGTTCTTC. The encoded protein is CASSVELASGEQFF.

The chain recombines TRBV12-3 or TRBV12-4 with TRBJ2-1, with D possibly being TRBD1 or TRBD2 (5 bases each). The CDR3 extends over 12 amino acids. Trimming left V 6 bases short and J 2 bases short, with 5 bases between. The CDR3 sequence: CASRGAYNEQFF. The CDR3, as DNA: TGTGCCAGCAGGGGGGCCTACAATGAGCAGTTCTTC.

The V and J genes are TRBV29-1 and TRBJ1-2; D unresolved. The CDR3 contains 12 residues. V was shortened by 3 bases and J by 4 bases, with 9 bases between the two germline ends. Germline values: CDR1 SQVTM, CDR2 ANQGSEA. This CDR3 reads CSVEGSPYGYTF. The CDR3 nucleotides are TGCAGCGTTGAGGGCAGCCCCTATGGCTACACCTTC.

This chain connects TRBV2 to TRBJ1-1; D is perhaps TRBD1 (6 bases). This CDR3 is built from 15 residues. CDR1 is SNHLY and CDR2 is FYNNEI in the germline V gene. V was shortened by 3 bases and J by 5 bases, with 16 bases between the two germline ends. The CDR3 DNA sequence: TGTGCCAGCAGTGAGCAGACAGGTATTAGTACTGAAGCTTTCTTT. Protein sequence: CASSEQTGISTEAFF.

The chain joins TRBV9 to TRBJ1-2; 8 bases are shared with TRBD1. Germline CDR1 reads SGDLS; CDR2 reads YYNGEE. With V trimmed by 0 bases and J by 4 bases, 11 bases remained unmatched. The CDR3 contains 17 residues. The CDR3: CASSVVGQGPIPYGYTF. DNA of the CDR3: TGTGCCAGCAGCGTAGTCGGACAGGGCCCTATTCCCTATGGCTACACCTTC.

The chain employs TRBV11-2 and TRBJ2-2; D gene ambiguous. The length of the CDR3 is 11 residues. CDR1 and CDR2 from the germline V gene are SGHAT and FQNNGV. Trimming took 6 bases from V and 7 from J, leaving 6 bases between them. In DNA form, the CDR3 reads TGTGCCAGCAGAATTGGCGGGGAGCTGTTTTTT. Encoded protein: CASRIGGELFF.

The V call is TRBV6-1, the J call TRBJ1-1; 10 nucleotides agree with TRBD1. Germline V gene lookup returns CDR1 MNHNS and CDR2 SASEGT. The J segment lost 4 bases and the V segment lost 4 bases, leaving 6 bases of the junction unmatched. The CDR3 is made up of 15 amino acids. The CDR3 nucleotides are TGTGCCAGCAGTGCCGACAGGGGGCTGTTCACTGAAGCTTTCTTT. It is translated as CASSADRGLFTEAFF.

The DNA of the CDR3 is TGTGCCAGCAGAGGCTACAGGGAGTCTGGAAACACCATATATTTT. Its translation is CASRGYRESGNTIYF. The chain has TRBV7-9 and TRBJ1-3, with D perhaps matching TRBD1 (6 bases). The germline V and J ends were trimmed by 6 bases and 1 base, with 13 bases remaining between them. From germline, CDR1 is SEHNR and CDR2 FQNEAQ (reference sequence). This CDR3 has 15 amino acids.

V and J are TRBV6-1 and TRBJ1-4; D gene ambiguous. V was clipped by 7 bases and J by 0 bases, with 9 bases between them. The CDR3 extends over 14 amino acids. Germline lookup yields CDR1 MNHNS and CDR2 SASEGT. The DNA for the CDR3 is TGTGCCAGCAAGAGCAGAGCAACTAATGAAAAACTGTTTTTT. As protein: CASKSRATNEKLFF.

There are a few counts of this clonotype. The CDR3 nucleotides read TGTGCCAGCTCACCACGGGGACAGCTGGCGACGTGGAACACTGAAGCTTTCTTT. It encodes CASSPRGQLATWNTEAFF. V is TRBV18 and J is TRBJ1-1, with TRBD1 matching over 7 bases. The V gene's germline CDR1 is KGHSH and CDR2 LQKENI. CDR3 length equals 18 residues. The junction had 12 bases not matched to a gene; V was cut back by 1 base and J by 1 base.

There are a few counts of this clonotype. The rearrangement uses TRBV12-3 or TRBV12-4 and TRBJ2-1; no firm D call. V was pared by 11 bases and J by 4 bases, with 15 bases between. CDR3 length equals 13 residues. For the CDR3, the DNA is TGTGCCGCGGCCGGGCAGCAATACAATGAGCAGTTCTTC. As protein: CAAAGQQYNEQFF.

This clonotype was counted only a few times. The V gene is TRBV6-2 or TRBV6-3, the J gene TRBJ1-1, with D perhaps TRBD1 (6 bases). Germline V gene lookup returns CDR1 MNHEY and CDR2 SVGEGT. CDR3 length: 17 amino acids. The V gene lost 4 bases and the J gene lost 0 bases, with 18 bases spanning the gap. In DNA, the CDR3 is TGTGCCAGCAGTTCCGAAGGGCAGGGGCTCTTGAACACTGAAGCTTTCTTT. This gives the protein CASSSEGQGLLNTEAFF.

This clonotype appeared a few times. The gene calls are TRBV6-5 and TRBJ2-5, with 9 positions matching TRBD1. V was clipped by 5 bases and J by 5 bases; unmatched bases: 6. The V gene's germline CDR1 is MNHEY and CDR2 SVGAGI. The CDR3 is made up of 14 amino acids. CDR3 coding DNA: TGTGCCAGCAGTGACGACAGGGGGAAGGAGACCCAGTACTTC. As protein: CASSDDRGKETQYF.

The chain recombines TRBV7-8 with TRBJ1-5; possibly TRBD1 for D (6 bases). The CDR3 is 16 amino acids. The germline V and J ends were trimmed by 3 bases and 3 bases, with 15 bases remaining between them. Germline CDR1 and CDR2: SGHVS and FQNEAQ. CDR3 protein: CASSFNARGSNQPQHF. The DNA for the CDR3 is TGTGCCAGCAGCTTCAATGCCAGGGGTTCCAATCAGCCCCAGCATTTT.

This clonotype was counted ten times or more. The chain carries TRBV28 and TRBJ2-7; D ambiguous. V lost 5 bases to trimming and J lost 4 bases, with 12 bases between them. The CDR3 covers 13 residues. Germline loops: CDR1 MDHEN, CDR2 SYDVKM. CDR3 sequence: CASSLGIGYEQYF. The CDR3 region has the DNA TGTGCCAGCAGTCTAGGTATTGGTTACGAGCAGTACTTC.

This chain connects TRBV12-3 or TRBV12-4 to TRBJ2-1; TRBD2 matches 11 bases. J was trimmed by 4 bases and V by 6 bases; bases with no gene match: 5. This CDR3 is built from 15 residues. The CDR3: CASRYSGGGYNEQFF. The DNA of the CDR3 is TGTGCCAGCAGATATAGCGGGGGGGGGTACAATGAGCAGTTCTTC.

The chain links TRBV7-2 to TRBJ2-3, with TRBD2 identical over 7 bases. With 6 bases clipped from V and 0 bases from J, the junction kept 9 bases outside the gene matches. The CDR3 is 16 residues long. In germline, CDR1 is SGHTA, CDR2 FQGNSA. The DNA of the CDR3 is TGTGCCAGCAGTTGGAGCGGGGACGCTAGCACAGATACGCAGTATTTT. It encodes CASSWSGDASTDTQYF.

This clonotype was seen a handful of times. The rearrangement links TRBV5-1 to TRBJ2-5; the match to TRBD2 covers 13 bases. Losses at the gene ends were 0 bases for V and 2 bases for J; bases not matched to a gene: 4. The CDR3 is 17 amino acids. Per the germline V gene, CDR1 is SGHRS and CDR2 is YFSETQ. This CDR3 reads CASSLVPGLAGQETQYF. CDR3 coding DNA: TGCGCCAGCAGCTTGGTCCCGGGACTAGCGGGACAAGAGACCCAGTACTTC.

The CDR3 DNA reads as TGTGCCAGCAGCTTGAATGCACGCTGGAACACTGAAGCTTTCTTT. Encoded protein: CASSLNARWNTEAFF. The V and J genes are TRBV5-8 and TRBJ1-1; D is undetermined. Germline CDR1 reads SGHTS; CDR2 reads YDEGEE. Trimming removed 1 base at V and 1 base at J, with 11 bases between. The CDR3 has 15 amino acids.

V and J are TRBV10-2 and TRBJ2-3; D unclear. CDR1 WSHSY and CDR2 SAAADI come from the germline V gene. The CDR3 has 14 amino acids. The V and J ends lost 6 bases and 3 bases respectively, with 13 bases between them. In nucleotides, the CDR3 is TGCGCCAGCAGCACCCTGGGCCTTACAGATACGCAGTATTTT. Translated, it gives CASSTLGLTDTQYF.

As to this clonotype: At one of its ends the junction is not consistent with the germline gene, which may arise from a read error. This chain joins TRBV20-1 and TRBJ1-1; D remains ambiguous. The V gene's germline CDR1 is DFQATT and CDR2 SNEGSKA (reference sequence). The CDR3 consists of 14 residues. The CDR3 DNA reads as TGCAGTGCTAGACCTGGACCCCCGAACGCTGAAGCTTTCTTT. Residues: CSARPGPPNAEAFF.

This clonotype was picked up many times. The gene calls are TRBV5-1 and TRBJ1-5, with 7 bases that match TRBD1. CDR1 SGHRS and CDR2 YFSETQ come from the germline V gene. The CDR3 consists of 14 residues. Unmatched junction bases numbered 6, after V lost 4 bases and J lost 5 bases. In DNA, the CDR3 is TGCGCCAGCAGCACGGGGACAGTCGATCAGCCCCAGCATTTT. Residues: CASSTGTVDQPQHF.

This chain links TRBV2 with TRBJ2-7, with 7 bases fitting TRBD1. The ends lost 2 bases at V and 4 bases at J; junction bases unmatched: 8. The CDR3 sequence is 15 residues long. Germline CDR1 is SNHLY and CDR2 is FYNNEI. The CDR3 spells CASSEILQGTYEQYF. The CDR3 nucleotides read TGTGCCAGCAGTGAAATCTTACAGGGGACGTACGAGCAGTACTTC.

The sample holds a few counts of this clonotype. V is TRBV11-3 and J is TRBJ2-2; no clear D. V was trimmed by 5 bases and J by 3 bases, leaving 4 bases between them. CDR3 length: 12 residues. Germline CDR1 reads SGHNT; CDR2 reads YENEEA. This CDR3 is CASSPHTGELFF. DNA of the CDR3: TGTGCCAGCAGCCCACACACCGGGGAGCTGTTTTTT.